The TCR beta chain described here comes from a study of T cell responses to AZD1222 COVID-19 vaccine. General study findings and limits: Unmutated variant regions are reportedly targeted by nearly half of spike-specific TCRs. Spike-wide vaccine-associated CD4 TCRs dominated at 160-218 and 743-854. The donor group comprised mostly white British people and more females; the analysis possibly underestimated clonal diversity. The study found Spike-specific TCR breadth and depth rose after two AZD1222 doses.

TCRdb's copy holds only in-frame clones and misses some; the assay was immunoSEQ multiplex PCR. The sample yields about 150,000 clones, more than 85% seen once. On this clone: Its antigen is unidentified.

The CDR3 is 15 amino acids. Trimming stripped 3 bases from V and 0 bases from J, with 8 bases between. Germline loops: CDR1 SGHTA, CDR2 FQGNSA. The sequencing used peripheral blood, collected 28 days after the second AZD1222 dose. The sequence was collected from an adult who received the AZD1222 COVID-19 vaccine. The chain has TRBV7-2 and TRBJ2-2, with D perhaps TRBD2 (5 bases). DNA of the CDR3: TGTGCCAGCAGCTTGACGGGGTCGAACACCGGGGAGCTGTTTTTT. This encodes CASSLTGSNTGELFF.